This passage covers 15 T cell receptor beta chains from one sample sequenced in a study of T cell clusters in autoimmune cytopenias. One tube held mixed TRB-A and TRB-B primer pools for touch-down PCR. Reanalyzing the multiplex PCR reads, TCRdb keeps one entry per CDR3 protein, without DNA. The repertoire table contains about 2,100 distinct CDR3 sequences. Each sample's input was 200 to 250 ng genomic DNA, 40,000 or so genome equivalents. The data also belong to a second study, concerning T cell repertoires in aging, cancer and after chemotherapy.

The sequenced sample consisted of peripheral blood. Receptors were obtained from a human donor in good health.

The CDR3: CASSLQDNQPQHF. This rearrangement joins TRBV12-3 or TRBV12-4 to TRBJ1-5. This CDR3 comprises 13 residues.

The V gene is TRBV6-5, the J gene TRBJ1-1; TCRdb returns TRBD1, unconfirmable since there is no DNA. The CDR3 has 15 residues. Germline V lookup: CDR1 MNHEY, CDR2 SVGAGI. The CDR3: CASSRDRRLYTEAFF.

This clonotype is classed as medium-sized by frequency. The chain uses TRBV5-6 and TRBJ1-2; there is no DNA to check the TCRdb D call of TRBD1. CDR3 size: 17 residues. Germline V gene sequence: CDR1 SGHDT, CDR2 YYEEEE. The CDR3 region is CASSLTWLTGGSGGYTF.

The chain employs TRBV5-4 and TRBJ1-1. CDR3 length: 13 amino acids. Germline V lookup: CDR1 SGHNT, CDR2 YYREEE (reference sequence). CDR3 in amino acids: CASSLDTPLGAFF.

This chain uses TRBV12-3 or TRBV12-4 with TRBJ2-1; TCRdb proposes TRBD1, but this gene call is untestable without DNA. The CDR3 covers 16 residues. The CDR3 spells CASSPGQGGSYNEQFF.

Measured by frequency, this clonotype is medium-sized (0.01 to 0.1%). The CDR3 sequence is CASSVQQGAPSSGANVLTF. The rearrangement joins TRBV21-1 to TRBJ2-6; TCRdb proposes TRBD1, but this gene call is untestable without DNA. TRBV21-1 is shown as a pseudogene. The CDR3 runs 19 residues.

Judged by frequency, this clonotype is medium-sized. CDR3: CSAMGTSGEVDTQYF. The V call is TRBV20-1, the J call TRBJ2-3; TCRdb indicates TRBD2, and absent DNA this call remains unverified. The CDR3 runs to 15 residues. The germline CDR1 and CDR2 sequences are DFQATT and SNEGSKA (reference sequence).

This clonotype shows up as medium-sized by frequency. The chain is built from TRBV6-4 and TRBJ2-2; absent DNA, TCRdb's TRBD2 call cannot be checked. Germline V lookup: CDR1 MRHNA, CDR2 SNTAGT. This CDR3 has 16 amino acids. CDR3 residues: CASSALAGVDTGELFF.

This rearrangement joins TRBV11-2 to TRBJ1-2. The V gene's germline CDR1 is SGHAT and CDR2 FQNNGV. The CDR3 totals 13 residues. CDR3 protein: CASSLDPSGGYTF.

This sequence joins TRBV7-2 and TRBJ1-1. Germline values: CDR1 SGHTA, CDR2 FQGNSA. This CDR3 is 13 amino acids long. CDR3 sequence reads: CASSFSGNTEAFF.

CDR3 sequence: CASSGTGANVLTF. The chain carries TRBV19 and TRBJ2-6; TCRdb reports TRBD1, a call that lacks DNA to check it against. The V gene's germline CDR1 is LNHDA and CDR2 SQIVND (reference sequence). The CDR3 extends over 13 amino acids.

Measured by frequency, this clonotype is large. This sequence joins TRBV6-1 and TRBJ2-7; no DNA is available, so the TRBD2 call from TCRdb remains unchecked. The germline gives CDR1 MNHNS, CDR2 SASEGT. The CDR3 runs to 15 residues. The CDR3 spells CASHTSGGSRGEQYF.

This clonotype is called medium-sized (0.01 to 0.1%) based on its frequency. CDR3 region: CASSLSPGGINSPLHF. The J gene is TRBJ1-6, the V gene TRBV27; TCRdb proposes TRBD1, but this gene call is untestable without DNA. The CDR3 is 16 residues long. In germline, CDR1 is MNHEY, CDR2 SMNVEV (reference sequence).

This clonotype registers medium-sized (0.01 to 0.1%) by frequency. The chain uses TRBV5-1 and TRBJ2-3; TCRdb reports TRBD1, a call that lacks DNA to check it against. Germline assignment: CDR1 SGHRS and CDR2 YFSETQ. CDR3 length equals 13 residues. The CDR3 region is CASSPRTVDTQYF.

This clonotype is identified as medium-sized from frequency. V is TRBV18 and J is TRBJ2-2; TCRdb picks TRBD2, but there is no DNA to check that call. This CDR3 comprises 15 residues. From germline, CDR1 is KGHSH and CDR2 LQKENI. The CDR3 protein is CASSPRGQSTGELFF.